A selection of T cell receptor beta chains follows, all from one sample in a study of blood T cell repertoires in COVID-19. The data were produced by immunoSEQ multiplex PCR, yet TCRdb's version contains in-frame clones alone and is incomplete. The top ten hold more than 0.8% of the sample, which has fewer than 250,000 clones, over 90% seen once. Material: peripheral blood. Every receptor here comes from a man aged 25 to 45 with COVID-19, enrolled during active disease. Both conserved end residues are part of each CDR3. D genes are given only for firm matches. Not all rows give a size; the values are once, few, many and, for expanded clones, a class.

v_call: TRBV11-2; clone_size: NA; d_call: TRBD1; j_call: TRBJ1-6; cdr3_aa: CASSLSTGGGNSPLHF; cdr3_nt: TGTGCCAGCAGCTTATCGACAGGGGGCGGGAATTCACCCCTCCACTTT
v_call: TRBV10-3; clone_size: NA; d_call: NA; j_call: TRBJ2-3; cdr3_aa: CAISKTDLFLGDTQYF; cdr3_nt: TGTGCCATTTCTAAGACGGACTTATTTTTAGGAGATACGCAGTATTTT
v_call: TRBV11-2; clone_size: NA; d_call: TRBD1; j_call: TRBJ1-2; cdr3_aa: CASSRGQTYGYTF; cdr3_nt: TGTGCCAGCAGCCGGGGACAGACCTATGGCTACACCTTC
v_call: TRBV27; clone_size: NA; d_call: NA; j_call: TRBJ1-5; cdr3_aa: CASSSLDRTPNQPQHF; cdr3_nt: TGTGCCAGCAGTTCCCTGGACAGAACACCTAATCAGCCCCAGCATTTT
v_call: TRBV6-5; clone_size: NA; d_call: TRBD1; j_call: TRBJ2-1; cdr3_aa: CASSYSGQGVNEQFF; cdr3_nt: TGTGCCAGCAGTTACTCGGGACAGGGGGTGAATGAGCAGTTCTTC
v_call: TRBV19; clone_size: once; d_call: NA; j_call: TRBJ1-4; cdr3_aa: CASSISPGRDNEKLFF; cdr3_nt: TGTGCCAGTAGTATCTCTCCTGGGCGAGATAATGAAAAACTGTTTTTT
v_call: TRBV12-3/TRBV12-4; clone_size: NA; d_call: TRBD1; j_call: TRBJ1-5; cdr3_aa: CASSSTGDQPQHF; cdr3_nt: TGTGCCAGCAGTTCGACAGGGGATCAGCCCCAGCATTTT
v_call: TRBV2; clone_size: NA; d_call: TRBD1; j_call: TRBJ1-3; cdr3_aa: CASSDTGTGSLFSGNTIYF; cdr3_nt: TGTGCCAGCAGTGACACCGGGACAGGTAGCCTCTTCTCTGGAAACACCATATATTTT
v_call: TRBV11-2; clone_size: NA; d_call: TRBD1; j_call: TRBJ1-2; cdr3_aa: CASSYGQGGLYGYTF; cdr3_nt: TGTGCCAGCAGTTACGGACAGGGGGGCCTCTATGGCTACACCTTC
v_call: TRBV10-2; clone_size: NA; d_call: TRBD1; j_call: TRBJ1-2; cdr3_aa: CASSSTGDNYGYTF; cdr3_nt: TGCGCCAGCAGTTCGACAGGGGATAACTATGGCTACACCTTC
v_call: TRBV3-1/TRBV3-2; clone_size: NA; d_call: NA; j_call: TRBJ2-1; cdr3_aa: CASSQKGHYNEQFF; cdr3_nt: TGTGCCAGCAGCCAAAAGGGGCATTACAATGAGCAGTTCTTC
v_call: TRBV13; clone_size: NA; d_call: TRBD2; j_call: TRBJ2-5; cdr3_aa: CASNLAGGNQETQYF; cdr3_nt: TGTGCCAGCAACCTAGCGGGGGGGAACCAAGAGACCCAGTACTTC
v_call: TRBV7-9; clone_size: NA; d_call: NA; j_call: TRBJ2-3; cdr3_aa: CASSLLSAGPLGSTDTQYF; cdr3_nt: TGTGCCAGCAGCTTATTATCGGCGGGTCCACTGGGTAGCACAGATACGCAGTATTTT
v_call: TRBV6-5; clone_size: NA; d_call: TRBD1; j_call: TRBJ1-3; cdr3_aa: CATGQNSGNTIYF; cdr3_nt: TGTGCCACGGGACAGAACTCTGGAAACACCATATATTTT
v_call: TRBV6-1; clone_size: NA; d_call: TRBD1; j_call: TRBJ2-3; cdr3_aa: CASSEGARGRADTQYF; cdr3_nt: TGTGCCAGCAGTGAAGGGGCTAGGGGGCGCGCAGATACGCAGTATTTT
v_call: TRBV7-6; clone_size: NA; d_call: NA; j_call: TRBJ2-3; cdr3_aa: CASSRLSREGADTQYF; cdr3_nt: TGTGCCAGCAGCCGACTGTCCAGGGAAGGGGCAGATACGCAGTATTTT
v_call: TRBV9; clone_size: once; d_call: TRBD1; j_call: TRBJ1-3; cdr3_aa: CASSVTGSGNTIYF; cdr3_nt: TGTGCCAGCAGCGTGACAGGGTCAGGAAACACCATATATTTT
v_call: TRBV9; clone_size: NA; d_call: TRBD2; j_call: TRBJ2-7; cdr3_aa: CASSVAPGGIGSEQYF; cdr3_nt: TGTGCCAGCAGCGTAGCTCCCGGGGGGATTGGCTCCGAGCAGTACTTC
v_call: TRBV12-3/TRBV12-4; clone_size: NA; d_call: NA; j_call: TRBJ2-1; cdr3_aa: CASSGDIYNEQFF; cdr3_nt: TGTGCCAGCAGTGGGGACATCTACAATGAGCAGTTCTTC
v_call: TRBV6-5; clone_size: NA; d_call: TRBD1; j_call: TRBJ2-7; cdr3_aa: CASSIGQGAYEQYF; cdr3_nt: TGTGCCAGCAGTATCGGACAGGGGGCGTACGAGCAGTACTTC
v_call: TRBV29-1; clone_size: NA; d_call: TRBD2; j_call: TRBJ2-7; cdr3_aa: CSVPGGASEQYF; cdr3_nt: TGCAGCGTTCCGGGGGGGGCCTCCGAGCAGTACTTC
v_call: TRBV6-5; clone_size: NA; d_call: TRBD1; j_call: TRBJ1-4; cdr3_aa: CASSHLLTGTLFF; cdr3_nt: TGTGCCAGCAGTCACCTTCTGACAGGGACGCTGTTTTTT
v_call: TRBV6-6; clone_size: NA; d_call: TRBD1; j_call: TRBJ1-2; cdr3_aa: CASSPRDRFIANYGYTF; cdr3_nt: TGTGCCAGCAGTCCCCGGGACAGGTTTATTGCTAACTATGGCTACACCTTC